This note documents a single TCR beta chain sequence. Germline V lookup: CDR1 MGHRA, CDR2 YSYEKL. The CDR3 is made up of 17 amino acids. V was pared by 4 bases and J by 2 bases, with 5 bases of the junction left unmatched. This entry comes from a study of blood T cell repertoires in COVID-19. TCRdb's copy holds only in-frame clones and misses some; the assay was immunoSEQ multiplex PCR. The sample holds about 58,000 clones, almost 95% seen once. The sequenced sample was peripheral blood. The rearrangement joins TRBV4-1 to TRBJ2-5; 15 positions agree with TRBD2. The TCR was taken from a man over 45 with active COVID-19. As DNA, the CDR3 is TGCGCCAGCAGCCCCGGACTAGCGGGGGGGCCACAAGAGACCCAGTACTTC. It codes for CASSPGLAGGPQETQYF.